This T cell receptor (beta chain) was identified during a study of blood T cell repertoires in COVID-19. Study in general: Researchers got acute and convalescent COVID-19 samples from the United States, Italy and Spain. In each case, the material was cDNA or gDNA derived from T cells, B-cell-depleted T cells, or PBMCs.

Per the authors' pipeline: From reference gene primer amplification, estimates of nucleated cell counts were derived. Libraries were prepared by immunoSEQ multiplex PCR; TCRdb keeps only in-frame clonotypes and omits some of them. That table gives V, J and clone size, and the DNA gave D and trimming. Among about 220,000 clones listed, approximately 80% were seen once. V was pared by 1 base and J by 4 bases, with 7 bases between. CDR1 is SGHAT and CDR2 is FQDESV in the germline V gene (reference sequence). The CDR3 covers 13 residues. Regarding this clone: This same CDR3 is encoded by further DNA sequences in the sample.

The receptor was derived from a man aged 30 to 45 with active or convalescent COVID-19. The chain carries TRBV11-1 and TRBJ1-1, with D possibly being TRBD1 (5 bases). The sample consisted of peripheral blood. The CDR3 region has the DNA TGTGCCAGCAGCTTAGTCGGGGGCACTGAAGCTTTCTTT. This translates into CASSLVGGTEAFF.